This T cell receptor beta chain emerged from a study of CD8 T cell repertoires and HIV-1 epitope variants. On the study more broadly: Each of Twenty-five Gag and Nef epitope peptides stimulated a separate culture.

As for this clone: Its antigen is not identified.

Generated by immunoSEQ multiplex PCR, the TCRdb table keeps only in-frame clones and is missing some. The profile shows about 5,800 clones, less than 70% of them singletons. Germline trimming cut 4 bases from V and 6 bases from J; bases unmatched to any gene: 3. The germline CDR1 and CDR2 sequences are PRHDT and FYEKMQ (reference sequence). This CDR3 comprises 15 residues. Material for sequencing was cultured CD8+ T cells derived from PBMCs. The TCR sequence derives from a male donor with HIV. V usage is TRBV13 and J usage is TRBJ2-3; 14 positions match TRBD2. CDR3 nucleotide sequence: TGTGCCAGCAGCTCCCGGACTAGCGGGAGGGATACGCAGTATTTT. It codes for CASSSRTSGRDTQYF.